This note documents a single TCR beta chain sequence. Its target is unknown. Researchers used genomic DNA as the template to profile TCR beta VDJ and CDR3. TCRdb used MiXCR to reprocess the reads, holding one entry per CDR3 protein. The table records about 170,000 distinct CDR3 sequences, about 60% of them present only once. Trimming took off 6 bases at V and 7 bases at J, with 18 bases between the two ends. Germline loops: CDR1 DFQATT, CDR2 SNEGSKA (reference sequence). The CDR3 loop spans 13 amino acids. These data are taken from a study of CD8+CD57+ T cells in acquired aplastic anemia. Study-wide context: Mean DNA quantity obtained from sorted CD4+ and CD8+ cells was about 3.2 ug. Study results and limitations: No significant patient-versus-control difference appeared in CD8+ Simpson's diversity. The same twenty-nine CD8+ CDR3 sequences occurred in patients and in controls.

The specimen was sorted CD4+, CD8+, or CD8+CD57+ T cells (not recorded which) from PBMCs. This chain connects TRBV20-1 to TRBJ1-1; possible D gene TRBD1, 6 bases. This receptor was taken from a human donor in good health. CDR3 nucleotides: TGCAGTGCAAAGTACCAGGGGTGGGGTGAAGCTTTCTTT. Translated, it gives CSAKYQGWGEAFF.